One sample yielded the 28 T cell receptor beta chains listed below, sequenced in a study of siplizumab effects on memory and regulatory T cells. Profiling relied on immunoSEQ multiplex PCR, and the TCRdb table lists in-frame clones only, not all of them. The sample comprises 50,000 to 70,000 clones, 90% to 97% of which are singletons, and 0.08% to 0.1% rests with the top ten. The sequencing sample was made of naive CD8+ T cells sorted from blood. The receptor set was obtained from a human donor in good health.

CDR3 in amino acids: CASSDSSSGVSPLHF. The CDR3 coding sequence is TGTGCCAGCAGTGACTCGAGTTCAGGGGTGTCACCCCTCCACTTT. V usage is TRBV6-4 and J usage is TRBJ1-6, with a tentative D call TRBD1 (6 bases). The CDR3 spans 15 residues. Germline CDR1 MRHNA, CDR2 SNTAGT. V was pared by 0 bases and J by 10 bases, with 13 bases between.

The chain employs TRBV9 and TRBJ2-3, with D unclear. Germline-derived CDR1 and CDR2 are SGDLS and YYNGEE. Trimming pared 3 bases from V and 0 bases from J, leaving 5 bases between. CDR3 length: 13 amino acids. Here the CDR3 DNA reads TGTGCCAGCAGCGCCGGCAGCACAGATACGCAGTATTTT. The encoded protein is CASSAGSTDTQYF.

This chain links TRBV7-8 with TRBJ2-5; unclear D gene. The germline V gene encodes CDR1 SGHVS and CDR2 FQNEAQ. This CDR3 is built from 14 residues. V dropped 1 base and J dropped 3 bases, with 9 bases sitting between them. The CDR3 here is CASSLEVEEETQYF. The CDR3 DNA is TGTGCCAGCAGCTTAGAGGTCGAAGAAGAGACCCAGTACTTC.

J is TRBJ1-1 and V is TRBV6-4, with D maybe TRBD1 (6 bases). CDR1 is MRHNA and CDR2 is SNTAGT in the germline V gene. CDR3 size: 13 residues. V lost 4 bases and J 3 bases, leaving 9 bases between the germline ends. The CDR3 DNA sequence: TGTGCCAGCAGTGCAGGGGACTACACTGAAGCTTTCTTT. Translation: CASSAGDYTEAFF.

The chain joins TRBV13 to TRBJ2-1, with 8 nucleotides matching TRBD2. The CDR3 totals 14 residues. Trimming removed 2 bases from V and 8 bases from J; junction bases left unmatched: 5. Germline assignment: CDR1 PRHDT and CDR2 FYEKMQ (reference sequence). CDR3 nucleotides: TGTGCCAGCAGCTTACGGGGGGGCAGGGATGAGCAGTTCTTC. Translated: CASSLRGGRDEQFF.

The J gene is TRBJ1-2, the V gene TRBV4-1; tentative D call: TRBD1 (5 bases). Germline V CDR1 and CDR2: MGHRA, YSYEKL. The CDR3 is 17 amino acids. The V and J ends lost 0 bases and 4 bases respectively, with 18 bases between them. CDR3 protein: CASSQEWGPTRVYGYTF. CDR3 nucleotide sequence: TGCGCCAGCAGCCAAGAGTGGGGCCCGACCCGAGTCTATGGCTACACCTTC.

The rearrangement uses TRBV4-2 and TRBJ2-5; 11 nucleotides match TRBD2. The V gene's germline CDR1 is LGHNA and CDR2 YNFKEQ. This CDR3 comprises 16 residues. Trimming removed 6 bases from V and 5 bases from J; junction bases left unmatched: 11. The CDR3: CASSPSSGGPWETQYF. In nucleotides, the CDR3 is TGTGCCAGCAGTCCCTCTAGCGGGGGGCCGTGGGAGACCCAGTACTTC.

This rearrangement joins TRBV27 to TRBJ2-5; maybe TRBD1 (6 bases). Deletions cut 1 base from V and 5 bases from J, with 8 bases between. CDR1 and CDR2 from the germline V gene are MNHEY and SMNVEV (reference sequence). This CDR3 region has 13 residues. The CDR3 is CASSLYGGETQYF. CDR3 coding DNA: TGTGCCAGCAGTTTATATGGGGGCGAGACCCAGTACTTC.

The V gene is TRBV4-3, the J gene TRBJ2-2; D is undetermined. The CDR3 covers 14 residues. V was cut by 3 bases and J by 1 base, with 6 bases left in between. Germline CDR1 reads LGHNA; CDR2 reads YSLEER. This CDR3 reads CASSHYKNTGELFF. The CDR3 region has the DNA TGCGCCAGCAGCCACTACAAGAACACCGGGGAGCTGTTTTTT.

The CDR3 DNA sequence: TGCGCCAGCAGCGGTGGACAGCAGCTCGGGGAGGGCTACACCTTC. Amino acid sequence: CASSGGQQLGEGYTF. This chain links TRBV5-1 with TRBJ1-2, with D tentatively TRBD1 (6 bases). Trimming took 4 bases from V and 8 from J, leaving 21 bases between them. Germline CDR1 and CDR2: SGHRS and YFSETQ. This CDR3 comprises 15 residues. Using reference TRBV5-1 and TRBJ1-2 for the parts outside the CDR3, the full variable domain is KAGVTQTPRYLIKTRGQQVTLSCSPISGHRSVSWYQQTPGQGLQFLFEYFSETQRNKGNFPGRFSGRQFSNSRSEMNVSTLELGDSALYLCASSGGQQLGEGYTFGSGTRLTVV.

The V and J genes are TRBV9 and TRBJ1-2; D might be TRBD1 (5 bases). The CDR3 sequence is 15 residues long. Trimming cost V 3 bases and J 1 base, with 13 bases left between them. Germline loops: CDR1 SGDLS, CDR2 YYNGEE. The CDR3 DNA is TGTGCCAGCAGCGAGGAGGGGAACTATAACTATGGCTACACCTTC. This gives the protein CASSEEGNYNYGYTF.

The V gene is TRBV27, the J gene TRBJ2-7, with unresolved D. Germline values: CDR1 MNHEY, CDR2 SMNVEV (reference sequence). V was pared by 5 bases and J by 0 bases, with 8 bases between. CDR3 length: 13 residues. As DNA, the CDR3 is TGTGCCAGCAGTACCCTCGGCTCCTACGAGCAGTACTTC. Translated: CASSTLGSYEQYF.

The gene calls are TRBV27 and TRBJ1-4; D call uncertain. Per germline, CDR1 MNHEY and CDR2 SMNVEV (reference sequence). Trimming shortened V by 4 bases and J by 2 bases, and 8 bases separated the two germline ends. The CDR3 has 14 amino acids. This CDR3 reads CASSWGLTNEKLFF. CDR3 nucleotide sequence: TGTGCCAGCAGTTGGGGTTTGACTAATGAAAAACTGTTTTTT. The full variable domain, in which reference TRBV27 and TRBJ1-4 provide the parts outside the CDR3, is EAQVTQNPRYLITVTGKKLTVTCSQNMNHEYMSWYRQDPGLGLRQIYYSMNVEVTDKGDVPEGYKVSRKEKRNFPLILESPSPNQTSLYFCASSWGLTNEKLFFGSGTQLSVL.

This rearrangement joins TRBV12-5 to TRBJ2-3; 13 bases are shared with TRBD2. This CDR3 has 14 residues. Germline V lookup: CDR1 LGHNT, CDR2 FRNRAP. With 6 bases clipped from V and 7 bases from J, the junction kept 4 bases outside the gene matches. The CDR3 sequence is CASGTSGGANTQYF. Here the CDR3 DNA reads TGTGCTAGTGGAACTAGCGGGGGGGCTAATACGCAGTATTTT.

CDR3 coding DNA: TGTGCCAGCATCCTGGATGGGGGGCCATACAATGAGCAGTTCTTC. Its protein is CASILDGGPYNEQFF. The chain uses TRBV2 and TRBJ2-1; possibly TRBD1 or TRBD2 for D (6 bases each). Germline V lookup: CDR1 SNHLY, CDR2 FYNNEI. The CDR3 is 15 residues long. The V end was cut by 7 bases, the J end by 4 bases, with 17 bases between.

This clone was seen a handful of times. V is TRBV7-9 and J is TRBJ2-7; maybe TRBD2 (5 bases). Germline V lookup: CDR1 SEHNR, CDR2 FQNEAQ (reference sequence). There are 13 residues in the CDR3. The germline V and J ends were trimmed by 4 bases and 3 bases, with 10 bases remaining between them. CDR3 DNA: TGTGCCAGCAGCTCAGAGGCGGGCTACGAGCAGTACTTC. This translates into CASSSEAGYEQYF.

The chain combines TRBV6-5 with TRBJ2-2; D remains ambiguous. Trimming shortened V by 4 bases and J by 2 bases, and 2 bases separated the two germline ends. The CDR3 runs to 12 residues. Germline CDR1 and CDR2: MNHEY and SVGAGI. CDR3 nucleotides: TGTGCCAGCAGTTCCAACACCGGGGAGCTGTTTTTT. Encoded protein: CASSSNTGELFF.

This chain links TRBV6-5 with TRBJ2-5, with D perhaps matching TRBD2 (6 bases). The germline V gene encodes CDR1 MNHEY and CDR2 SVGAGI. The V end lost 0 bases, the J end lost 1 base, and 12 bases lay between the germline ends. CDR3 length: 16 amino acids. The CDR3, as DNA: TGTGCCAGCAGTTACTCGGGGACTCTAACCCAAGAGACCCAGTACTTC. Its protein is CASSYSGTLTQETQYF.

The chain links TRBV6-5 to TRBJ1-4, with D possibly TRBD1 on 5 matching bases. The germline V gene has CDR1 MNHEY and CDR2 SVGAGI. Trimming removed 5 bases at V and 3 bases at J, with 10 bases between. The CDR3 covers 14 residues. The CDR3 region is CASSIDSSNEKLFF. For the CDR3, the DNA is TGTGCCAGCAGTATTGACAGCTCTAATGAAAAACTGTTTTTT.

J is TRBJ2-7 and V is TRBV7-3, with unresolved D. This CDR3 has 12 residues. CDR1 and CDR2 (germline): SGHTA, FQGTGA. V lost 0 bases, J lost 5 bases, and 5 bases lay in between. For the CDR3, the DNA is TGTGCCAGCAGCTTAACGTCCCACGAGCAGTACTTC. This sequence encodes CASSLTSHEQYF. The variable domain in full, completed from reference TRBV7-3 and TRBJ2-7, reads GAGVSQTPSNKVTEKGKYVELRCDPISGHTALYWYRQSLGQGPEFLIYFQGTGAADDSGLPNDRFFAVRPEGSVSTLKIQRTERGDSAVYLCASSLTSHEQYFGPGTRLTVT.

This clone has a single count. The V call is TRBV6-1, the J call TRBJ2-1; 8 positions match TRBD2. Trimming removed 4 bases from V and 3 bases from J; junction bases left unmatched: 5. Germline CDR1 is MNHNS and CDR2 is SASEGT. The CDR3 spans 15 residues. CDR3 residues: CASSGGGYNYNEQFF. CDR3 nucleotides: TGTGCCAGCAGTGGCGGGGGGTATAACTACAATGAGCAGTTCTTC.

This chain connects TRBV6-1 to TRBJ2-5; D tentatively reads TRBD1 or TRBD2 (5 bases each). This CDR3 has 13 amino acids. Germline V gene lookup returns CDR1 MNHNS and CDR2 SASEGT. Trimming took off 4 bases at V and 5 bases at J, with 11 bases between the two ends. The CDR3: CASSVWGWETQYF. CDR3 in DNA: TGTGCCAGCAGTGTATGGGGGTGGGAGACCCAGTACTTC.

This clone was detected once. This chain uses TRBV27 with TRBJ2-7, with D unresolved. CDR3 length: 12 amino acids. Germline CDR1 is MNHEY and CDR2 is SMNVEV (reference sequence). Trimming left V 6 bases short and J 7 bases short, with 13 bases between. In nucleotides, the CDR3 is TGTGCCAGCAGGACGACCCTCCGGGAGCAGTACTTC. Translating gives CASRTTLREQYF.

The chain links TRBV9 to TRBJ2-1; 9 bases are shared with TRBD2. V shed 0 bases, J shed 3 bases, and the junction held 10 bases outside the gene matches. CDR3 length: 18 residues. In germline, CDR1 is SGDLS, CDR2 YYNGEE. The CDR3 spells CASSVDPSGESFYNEQFF. For the CDR3, the DNA is TGTGCCAGCAGCGTAGATCCTAGCGGGGAGAGCTTCTACAATGAGCAGTTCTTC.

This chain connects TRBV9 to TRBJ1-6; D call uncertain. The V end was cut by 3 bases, the J end by 10 bases, with 8 bases between. CDR3 length: 12 amino acids. Germline CDR1 SGDLS, CDR2 YYNGEE. The DNA for the CDR3 is TGTGCCAGCAGCGCACTGGGGTCACCCCTCCACTTT. Translated: CASSALGSPLHF.

The V call is TRBV7-9, the J call TRBJ1-2, with unresolved D. CDR3 length: 13 residues. The germline V and J ends were trimmed by 6 bases and 6 bases, with 14 bases remaining between them. Germline CDR1 reads SEHNR; CDR2 reads FQNEAQ (reference sequence). In DNA, the CDR3 is TGTGCCAGCAGATCCCCGACTGTCAATGGCTACACCTTC. Residues: CASRSPTVNGYTF. The whole variable domain, filled in from reference TRBV7-9 and TRBJ1-2, reads DTGVSQNPRHKITKRGQNVTFRCDPISEHNRLYWYRQTLGQGPEFLTYFQNEAQLEKSRLLSDRFSAERPKGSFSTLEIQRTEQGDSAMYLCASRSPTVNGYTFGSGTRLTVV.

This chain joins TRBV30 and TRBJ1-4; no clear D. Germline loops: CDR1 GTSNPN, CDR2 SVGIG (reference sequence). V was clipped by 4 bases and J by 0 bases, with 9 bases between them. The CDR3 runs 14 residues. CDR3 amino acids: CAWTPGATNEKLFF. The CDR3 nucleotides are TGTGCCTGGACCCCAGGCGCAACTAATGAAAAACTGTTTTTT.

The chain uses TRBV11-2 and TRBJ2-5; 9 bases are a match to TRBD2. After removal of 1 base from V and 1 base from J, the junction contained 4 bases not matched to a gene. This CDR3 spans 16 amino acids. Germline CDR1 SGHAT, CDR2 FQNNGV. The CDR3 reads CASSLVAAGGQETQYF. CDR3 nucleotides: TGTGCCAGCAGCTTAGTTGCAGCGGGGGGCCAAGAGACCCAGTACTTC.